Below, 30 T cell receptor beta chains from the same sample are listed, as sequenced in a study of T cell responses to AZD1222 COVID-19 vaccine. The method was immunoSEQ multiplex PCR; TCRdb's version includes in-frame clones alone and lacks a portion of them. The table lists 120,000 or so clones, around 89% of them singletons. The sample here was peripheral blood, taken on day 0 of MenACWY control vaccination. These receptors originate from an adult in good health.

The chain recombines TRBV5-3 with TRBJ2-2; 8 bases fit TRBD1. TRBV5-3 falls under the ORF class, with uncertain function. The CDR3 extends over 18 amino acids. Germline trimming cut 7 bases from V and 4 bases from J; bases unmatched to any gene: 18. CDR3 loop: CARSKGESTGEGTGELFF. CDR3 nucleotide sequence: TGTGCCAGATCTAAAGGAGAGTCGACAGGGGAAGGCACCGGGGAGCTGTTTTTT.

CDR3 in amino acids: CASSPGNYDEQYF. CDR3 nucleotide sequence: TGTGCCAGCTCACCAGGGAATTACGACGAGCAGTACTTC. The chain uses TRBV18 and TRBJ2-7; D ambiguous. The V gene's germline CDR1 is KGHSH and CDR2 LQKENI. Trimming removed 2 bases at V and 5 bases at J, with 10 bases between. The CDR3 contains 13 residues. Filled out from reference TRBV18 and TRBJ2-7, the complete variable domain reads NAGVMQNPRHLVRRRGQEARLRCSPMKGHSHVYWYRQLPEEGLKFMVYLQKENIIDESGMPKERFSAEFPKEGPSILRIQQVVRGDSAAYFCASSPGNYDEQYFGPGTRLTVT.

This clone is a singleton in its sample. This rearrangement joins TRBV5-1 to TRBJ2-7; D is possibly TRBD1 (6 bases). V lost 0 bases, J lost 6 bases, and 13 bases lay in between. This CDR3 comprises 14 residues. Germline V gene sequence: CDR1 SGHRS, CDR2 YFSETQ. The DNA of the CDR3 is TGCGCCAGCAGCTTGGCATCACAGGGTTCCGAGCAGTACTTC. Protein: CASSLASQGSEQYF.

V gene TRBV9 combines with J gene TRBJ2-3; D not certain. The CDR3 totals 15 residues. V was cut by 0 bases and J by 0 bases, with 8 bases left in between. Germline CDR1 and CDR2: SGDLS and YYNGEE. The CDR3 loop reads CASSVGRPSTDTQYF. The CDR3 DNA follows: TGTGCCAGCAGCGTAGGTAGACCAAGCACAGATACGCAGTATTTT. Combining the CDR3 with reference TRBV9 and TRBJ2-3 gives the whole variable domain DSGVTQTPKHLITATGQRVTLRCSPRSGDLSVYWYQQSLDQGLQFLIQYYNGEERAKGNILERFSAQQFPDLHSELNLSSLELGDSALYFCASSVGRPSTDTQYFGPGTRLTVL.

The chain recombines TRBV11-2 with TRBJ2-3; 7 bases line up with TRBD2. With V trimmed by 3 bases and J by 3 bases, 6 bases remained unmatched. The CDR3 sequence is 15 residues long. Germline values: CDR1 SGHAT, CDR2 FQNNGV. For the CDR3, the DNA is TGTGCCAGCAGCTTTAGCGGAGCGGGGACAGATACGCAGTATTTT. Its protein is CASSFSGAGTDTQYF.

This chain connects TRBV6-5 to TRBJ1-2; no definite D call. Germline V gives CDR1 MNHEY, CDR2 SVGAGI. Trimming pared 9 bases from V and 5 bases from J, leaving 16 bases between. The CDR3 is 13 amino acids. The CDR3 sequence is CASKVATEYGYTF. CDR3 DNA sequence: TGTGCCAGTAAAGTGGCTACCGAGTATGGCTACACCTTC.

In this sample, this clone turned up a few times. This CDR3 is CASSGRGQGARSSEAFF. For the CDR3, the DNA is TGTGCCAGCAGCGGACGAGGACAGGGGGCGAGGTCCAGTGAAGCTTTCTTT. The rearrangement uses TRBV11-2 and TRBJ1-1; TRBD1 matches 11 bases. Germline CDR1 reads SGHAT; CDR2 reads FQNNGV. The V and J ends lost 5 bases and 7 bases, in that order; junction bases with no gene match: 15. CDR3 length: 17 amino acids. The full variable domain, in which reference TRBV11-2 and TRBJ1-1 provide the parts outside the CDR3, is EAGVAQSPRYKIIEKRQSVAFWCNPISGHATLYWYQQILGQGPKLLIQFQNNGVVDDSQLPKDRFSAERLKGVDSTLKIQPAKLEDSAVYLCASSGRGQGARSSEAFFGQGTRLTVV.

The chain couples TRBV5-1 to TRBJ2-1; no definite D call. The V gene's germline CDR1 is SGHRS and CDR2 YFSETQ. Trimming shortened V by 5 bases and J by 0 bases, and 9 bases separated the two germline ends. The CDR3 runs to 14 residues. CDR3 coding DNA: TGCGCCAGCAGTTTAGCAAACTCCTACAATGAGCAGTTCTTC. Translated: CASSLANSYNEQFF.

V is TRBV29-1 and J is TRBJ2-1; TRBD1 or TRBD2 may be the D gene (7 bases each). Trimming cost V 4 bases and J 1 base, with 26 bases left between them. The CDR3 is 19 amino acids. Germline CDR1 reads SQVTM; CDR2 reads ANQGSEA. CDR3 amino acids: CSVAGGGLVAGVSYNEQFF. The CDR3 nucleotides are TGCAGCGTTGCAGGGGGGGGTTTGGTAGCGGGTGTGTCCTACAATGAGCAGTTCTTC.

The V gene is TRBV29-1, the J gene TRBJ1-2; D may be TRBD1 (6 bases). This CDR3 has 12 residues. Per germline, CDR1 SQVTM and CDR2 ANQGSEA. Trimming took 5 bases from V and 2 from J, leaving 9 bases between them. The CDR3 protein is CSVQGTNYGYTF. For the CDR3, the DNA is TGCAGCGTTCAGGGGACCAACTATGGCTACACCTTC.

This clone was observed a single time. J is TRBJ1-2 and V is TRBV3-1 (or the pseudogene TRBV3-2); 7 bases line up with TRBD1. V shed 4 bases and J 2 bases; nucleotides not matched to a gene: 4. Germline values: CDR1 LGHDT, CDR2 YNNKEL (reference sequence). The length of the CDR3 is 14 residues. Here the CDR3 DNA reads TGTGCCAGCAGCCGCCTGGACAGGAACTATGGCTACACCTTC. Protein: CASSRLDRNYGYTF.

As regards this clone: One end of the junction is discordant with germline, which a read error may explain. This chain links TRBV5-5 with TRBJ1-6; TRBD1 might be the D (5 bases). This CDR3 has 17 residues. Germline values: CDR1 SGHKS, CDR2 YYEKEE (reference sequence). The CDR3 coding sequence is TGTGCCAGCAGCTGGGGGTCTCTCGGGAGTATTAATTCACCCCTCCATTTT. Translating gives CASSWGSLGSINSPLHF.

CDR3 sequence (DNA): TGTGCCAGCCACGGGGGCTCGAACACCGGGGAGCTGTTTTTT. Translation: CASHGGSNTGELFF. This chain uses TRBV3-1 (or the pseudogene TRBV3-2) with TRBJ2-2; either TRBD1 or TRBD2 may supply D (6 bases each). Germline CDR1 is LGHDT and CDR2 is YNNKEL (reference sequence). V lost 8 bases, J lost 0 bases, and 10 bases lay in between. The CDR3 is made up of 14 amino acids.

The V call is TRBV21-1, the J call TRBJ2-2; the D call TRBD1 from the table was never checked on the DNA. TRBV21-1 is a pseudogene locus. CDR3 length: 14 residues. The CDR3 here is CASSKGQGAGELFF. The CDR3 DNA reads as TGTGCCAGCAGCAAAGGACAGGGGGCCGGGGAGCTGTTTTTT.

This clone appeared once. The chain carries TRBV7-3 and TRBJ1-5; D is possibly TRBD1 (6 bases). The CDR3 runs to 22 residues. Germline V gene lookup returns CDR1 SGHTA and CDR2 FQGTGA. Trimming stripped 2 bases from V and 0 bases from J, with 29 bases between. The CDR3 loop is CASSLEQGFAPSREFSNQPQHF. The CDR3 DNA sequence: TGTGCCAGCAGCTTAGAACAGGGATTCGCCCCTAGCCGGGAATTTAGCAATCAGCCCCAGCATTTT.

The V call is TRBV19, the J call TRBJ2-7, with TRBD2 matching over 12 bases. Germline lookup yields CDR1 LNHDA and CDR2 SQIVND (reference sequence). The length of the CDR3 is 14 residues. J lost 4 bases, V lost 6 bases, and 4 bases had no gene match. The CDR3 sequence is CASSLLAGGYEQYF. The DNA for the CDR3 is TGTGCCAGTAGCTTACTAGCGGGAGGTTACGAGCAGTACTTC.

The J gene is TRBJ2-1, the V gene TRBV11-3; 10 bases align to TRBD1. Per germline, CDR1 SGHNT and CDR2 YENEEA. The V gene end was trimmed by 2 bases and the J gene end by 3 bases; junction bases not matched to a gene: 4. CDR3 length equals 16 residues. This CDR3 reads CASSLLGTGVYNEQFF. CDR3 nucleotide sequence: TGTGCCAGCAGCTTATTGGGGACAGGGGTCTACAATGAGCAGTTCTTC.

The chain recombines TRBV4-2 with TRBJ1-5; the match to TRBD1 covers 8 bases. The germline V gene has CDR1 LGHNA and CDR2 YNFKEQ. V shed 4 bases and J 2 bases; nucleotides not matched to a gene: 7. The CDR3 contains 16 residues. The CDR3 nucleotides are TGTGCCAGCAGCCTAAACAGGGGGTTGGGCAATCAGCCCCAGCATTTT. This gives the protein CASSLNRGLGNQPQHF.

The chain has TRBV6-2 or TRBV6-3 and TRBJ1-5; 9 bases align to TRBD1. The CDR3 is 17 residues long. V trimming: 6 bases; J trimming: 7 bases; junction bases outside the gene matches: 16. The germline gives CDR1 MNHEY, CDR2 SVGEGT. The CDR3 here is CASSSRGPGQGGQPQHF. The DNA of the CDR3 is TGTGCCAGCAGCTCCAGAGGTCCGGGACAGGGAGGACAGCCCCAGCATTTT.

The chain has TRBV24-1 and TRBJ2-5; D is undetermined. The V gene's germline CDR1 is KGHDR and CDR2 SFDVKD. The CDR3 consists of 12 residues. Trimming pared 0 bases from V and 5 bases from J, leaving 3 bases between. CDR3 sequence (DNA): TGTGCCACCAGTGATTTGGGGGAGACCCAGTACTTC. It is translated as CATSDLGETQYF.

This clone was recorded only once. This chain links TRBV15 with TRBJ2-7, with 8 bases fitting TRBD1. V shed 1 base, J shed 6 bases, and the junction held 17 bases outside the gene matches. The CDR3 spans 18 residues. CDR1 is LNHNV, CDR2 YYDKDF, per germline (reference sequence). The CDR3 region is CATSRVGTGRGPLGEQYF. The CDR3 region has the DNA TGTGCCACCAGCAGAGTAGGGACAGGAAGGGGGCCCCTGGGCGAGCAGTACTTC.

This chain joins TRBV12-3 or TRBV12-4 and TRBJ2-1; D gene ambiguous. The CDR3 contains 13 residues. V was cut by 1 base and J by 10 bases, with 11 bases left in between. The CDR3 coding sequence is TGTGCCAGCAGTTTAGGGTGGCGAGAAGAGCAGTTCTTC. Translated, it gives CASSLGWREEQFF.

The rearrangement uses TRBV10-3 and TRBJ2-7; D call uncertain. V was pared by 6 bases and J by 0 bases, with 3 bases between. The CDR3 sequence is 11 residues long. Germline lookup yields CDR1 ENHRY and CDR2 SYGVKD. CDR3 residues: CAIRDSYEQYF. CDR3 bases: TGTGCCATCAGGGACTCCTACGAGCAGTACTTC.

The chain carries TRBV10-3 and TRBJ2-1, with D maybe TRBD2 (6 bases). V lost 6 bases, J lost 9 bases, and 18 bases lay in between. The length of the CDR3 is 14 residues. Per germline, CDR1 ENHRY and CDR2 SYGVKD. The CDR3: CAISGGQIGIEQFF. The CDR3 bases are TGTGCCATCAGCGGGGGTCAAATTGGGATTGAGCAGTTCTTC.

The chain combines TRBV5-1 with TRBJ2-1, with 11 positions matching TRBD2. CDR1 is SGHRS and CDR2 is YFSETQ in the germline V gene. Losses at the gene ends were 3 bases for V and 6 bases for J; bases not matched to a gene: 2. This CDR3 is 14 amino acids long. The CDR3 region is CASSYLAGGNEQFF. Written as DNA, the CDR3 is TGCGCCAGCAGCTATCTAGCGGGAGGCAATGAGCAGTTCTTC.

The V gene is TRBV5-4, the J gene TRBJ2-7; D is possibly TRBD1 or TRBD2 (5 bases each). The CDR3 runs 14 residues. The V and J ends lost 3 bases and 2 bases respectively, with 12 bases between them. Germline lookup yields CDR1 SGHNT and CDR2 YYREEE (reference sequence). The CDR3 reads CASSSGRRTYEQYF. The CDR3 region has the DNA TGTGCCAGCAGCTCGGGACGAAGGACCTACGAGCAGTACTTC.

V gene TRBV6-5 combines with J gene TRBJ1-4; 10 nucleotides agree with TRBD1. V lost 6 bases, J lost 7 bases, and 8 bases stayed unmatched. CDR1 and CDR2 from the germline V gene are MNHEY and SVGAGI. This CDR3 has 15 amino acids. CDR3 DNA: TGTGCCAGCAGATCGGGACAGGGGCAAGGTGAAAAACTGTTTTTT. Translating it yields CASRSGQGQGEKLFF.

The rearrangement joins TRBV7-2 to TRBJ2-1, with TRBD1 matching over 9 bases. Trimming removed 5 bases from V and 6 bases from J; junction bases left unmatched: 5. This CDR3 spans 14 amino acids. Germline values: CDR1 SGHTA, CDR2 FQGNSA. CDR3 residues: CASSPGQGSNEQFF. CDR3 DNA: TGTGCCAGCAGCCCCGGACAGGGGTCCAATGAGCAGTTCTTC.

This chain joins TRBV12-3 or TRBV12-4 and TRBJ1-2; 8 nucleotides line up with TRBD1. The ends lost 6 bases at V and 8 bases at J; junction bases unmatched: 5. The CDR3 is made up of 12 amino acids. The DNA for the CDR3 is TGTGCCAGCAGGGAAGACAGGGGCGGCTACACCTTC. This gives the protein CASREDRGGYTF.

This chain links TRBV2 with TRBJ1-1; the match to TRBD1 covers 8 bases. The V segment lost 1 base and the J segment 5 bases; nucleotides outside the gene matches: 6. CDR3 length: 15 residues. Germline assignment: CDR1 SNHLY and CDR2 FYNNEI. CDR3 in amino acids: CASSEVGQGRTEAFF. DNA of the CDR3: TGTGCCAGCAGTGAAGTAGGACAGGGTAGGACTGAAGCTTTCTTT.